This T cell receptor beta chain was profiled in a study of Graves' ophthalmopathy and Graves' hyperthyroidism. Study-wide results and limits: Thyroid clonotypes that were expanded above 0.001 frequency mostly also appeared in blood.

This clonotype has at least ten counts. Its cognate antigen is unknown. RNA transcripts were the template, and TCR beta CDR3 regions were amplified from them. Second-round multiplex PCR followed a first-round RT-PCR using HTBI primers. One entry per CDR3 protein, called by TCRdb with MiXCR from the multiplex PCR reads. The sample consists of about 620,000 distinct CDR3 sequences, approximately 22% of them appearing once. CDR3 size: 19 residues. Germline V gives CDR1 MRHNA, CDR2 SNTAGT. V was pared by 4 bases and J by 4 bases, with 26 bases between. This sequence was found in a woman younger than 30 with stable Graves' hyperthyroidism. Some clones in this sample may be carry-over from other donors' samples. The sample taken for sequencing was peripheral blood. This rearrangement joins TRBV6-4 to TRBJ1-5; D perhaps matches TRBD1 (5 bases). The CDR3 DNA is TGTGCCAGCAGTGCCCCGCCGAGGGCTCACGACTGGACAAATCAGCCCCAGCATTTT. Encoded protein: CASSAPPRAHDWTNQPQHF.